The 3 T cell receptor beta chains below come from one sample, sequenced in a study of T cell changes during pregnancy in multiple sclerosis. The assay was immunoSEQ multiplex PCR, and TCRdb's table has in-frame clones only and misses some. The sample yields roughly 40,000 clones, approximately 92% seen once. The sample consisted of CD4+ T cells from peripheral blood mononuclear cells, taken after pregnancy. Receptors were obtained from a female donor in good health, enrolled as a control in a pregnancy study.

The CDR3 nucleotides are TGCGCCAGCAGTGTCTCTCTGAGCGGAGAGCAGTTCTTC. It translates to CASSVSLSGEQFF. The chain is built from TRBV10-1 and TRBJ2-1; D perhaps matches TRBD2 (5 bases). The CDR3 is 13 amino acids. V was shortened by 4 bases and J by 10 bases, with 14 bases between the two germline ends. Per the germline V gene, CDR1 is WNHNN and CDR2 is SYGVQD (reference sequence).

The table lists this clone with a count of one. V is TRBV15 and J is TRBJ1-1, with D perhaps matching TRBD1 (5 bases). The CDR3 runs to 15 residues. Germline V CDR1 and CDR2: LNHNV, YYDKDF (reference sequence). Between the trimmed V and J ends, which lost 3 bases and 8 bases, there was a span of 19 bases. This CDR3 reads CATSRGRGGVIEAFF. The CDR3 nucleotides are TGTGCCACCAGCAGGGGCCGTGGGGGGGTTATCGAAGCTTTCTTT.

V gene TRBV7-2 combines with J gene TRBJ1-4, with 7 bases aligning to TRBD1. With V trimmed by 4 bases and J by 3 bases, 2 bases remained unmatched. The germline CDR1 and CDR2 sequences are SGHTA and FQGNSA. The CDR3 consists of 14 residues. CDR3 region: CASSSGQPNEKLFF. The CDR3 bases are TGTGCCAGCAGCTCGGGACAGCCTAATGAAAAACTGTTTTTT.